The clone carrying this TCR beta chain was seen at least ten times. For CDR3 and TCR beta VDJ profiling, genomic DNA was the template used. A single record per CDR3 protein comes from TCRdb applying MiXCR to the reads. The sample holds about 81,000 distinct CDR3 sequences, about half seen once. The entry originates in a study of CD8+CD57+ T cells in acquired aplastic anemia. Across the study: When averaged, DNA from sorted CD4+ and CD8+ cells came to about 2.9 ug.

The CDR3 has 13 residues. Trimming took 4 bases from V and 2 from J, leaving 7 bases between them. In germline, CDR1 is SGHNT, CDR2 YENEEA. The specimen sequenced was sorted CD4+, CD8+, or CD8+CD57+ T cells (not recorded which) from PBMCs. The chain has TRBV11-3 and TRBJ2-3; the D is unclear. The TCR originated in a human donor in good health, serving as a control. The CDR3: CASSSITTDTQYF. The CDR3 nucleotides read TGTGCCAGCAGCTCAATCACCACAGATACGCAGTATTTT.